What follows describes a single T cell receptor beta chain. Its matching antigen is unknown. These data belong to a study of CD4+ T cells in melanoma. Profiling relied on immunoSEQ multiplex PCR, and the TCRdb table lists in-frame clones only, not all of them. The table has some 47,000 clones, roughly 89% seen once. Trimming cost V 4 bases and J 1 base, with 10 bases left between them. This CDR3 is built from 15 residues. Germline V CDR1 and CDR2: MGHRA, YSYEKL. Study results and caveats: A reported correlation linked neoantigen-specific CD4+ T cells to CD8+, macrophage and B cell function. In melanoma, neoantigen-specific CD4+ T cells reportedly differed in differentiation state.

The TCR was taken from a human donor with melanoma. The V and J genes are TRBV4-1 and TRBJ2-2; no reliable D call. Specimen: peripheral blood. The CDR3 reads CASSPSSMNTGELFF. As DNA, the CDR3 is TGCGCCAGCAGCCCTTCATCAATGAACACCGGGGAGCTGTTTTTT.